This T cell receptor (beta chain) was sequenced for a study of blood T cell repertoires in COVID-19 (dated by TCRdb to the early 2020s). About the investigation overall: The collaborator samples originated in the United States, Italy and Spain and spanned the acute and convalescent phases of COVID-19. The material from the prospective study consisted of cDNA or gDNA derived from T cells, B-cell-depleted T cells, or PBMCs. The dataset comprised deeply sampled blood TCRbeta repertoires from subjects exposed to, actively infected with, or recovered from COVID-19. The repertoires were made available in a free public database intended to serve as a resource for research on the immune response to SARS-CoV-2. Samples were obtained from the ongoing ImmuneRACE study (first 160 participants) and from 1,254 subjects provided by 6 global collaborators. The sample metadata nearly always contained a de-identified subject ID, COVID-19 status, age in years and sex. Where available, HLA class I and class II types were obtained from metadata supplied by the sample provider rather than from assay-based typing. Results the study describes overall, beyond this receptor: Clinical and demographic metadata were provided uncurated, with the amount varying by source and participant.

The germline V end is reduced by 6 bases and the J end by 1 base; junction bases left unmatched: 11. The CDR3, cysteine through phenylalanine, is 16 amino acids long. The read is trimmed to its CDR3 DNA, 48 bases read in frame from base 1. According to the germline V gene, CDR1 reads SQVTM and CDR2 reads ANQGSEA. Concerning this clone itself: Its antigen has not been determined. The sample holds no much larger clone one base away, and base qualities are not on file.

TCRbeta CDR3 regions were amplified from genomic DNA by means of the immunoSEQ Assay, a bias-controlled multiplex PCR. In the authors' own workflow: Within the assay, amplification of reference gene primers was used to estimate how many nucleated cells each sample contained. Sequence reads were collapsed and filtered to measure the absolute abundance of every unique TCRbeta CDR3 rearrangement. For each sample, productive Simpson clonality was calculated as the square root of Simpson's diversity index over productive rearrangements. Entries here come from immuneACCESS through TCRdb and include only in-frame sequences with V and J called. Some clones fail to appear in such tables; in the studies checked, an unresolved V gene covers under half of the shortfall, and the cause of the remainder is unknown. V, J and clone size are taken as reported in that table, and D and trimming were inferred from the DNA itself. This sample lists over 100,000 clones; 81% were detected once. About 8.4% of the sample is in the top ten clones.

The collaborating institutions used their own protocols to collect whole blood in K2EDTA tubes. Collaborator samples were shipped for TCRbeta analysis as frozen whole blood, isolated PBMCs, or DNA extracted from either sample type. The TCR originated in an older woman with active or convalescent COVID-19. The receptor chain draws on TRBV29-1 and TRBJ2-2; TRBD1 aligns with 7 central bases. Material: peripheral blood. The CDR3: CSVLLPGGRNTGELFF. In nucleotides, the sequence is TGCAGCGTCCTACTTCCAGGGGGAAGGAACACCGGGGAGCTGTTTTTT.